This paragraph covers one T cell receptor beta chain sequence. CDR3 size: 15 residues. V was shortened by 1 base and J by 4 bases, with 11 bases between the two germline ends. Germline V CDR1 and CDR2: LNHDA, SQIVND (reference sequence). This sample is drawn from a study of cytotoxic CD8 clonotypes in ibrutinib-treated CLL. This table comes from immunoSEQ multiplex PCR, and its TCRdb copy is limited to in-frame clones, with some not included. The data show some 200,000 clones, just over 70% seen once. This receptor was identified in a human donor with chronic lymphocytic leukemia. The specimen comprised PBMCs, sampled after 12 months of ibrutinib treatment. The gene calls are TRBV19 and TRBJ1-3; D ambiguous. The CDR3 region is CASSIVNKGGNTIYF. The CDR3 nucleotides read TGTGCCAGTAGTATAGTTAACAAAGGAGGAAACACCATATATTTT.